These T cell receptor beta chains were read from a single sample in a study of T cell repertoires in cytomegalovirus infection. TCRdb called the reads again in MiXCR, with one record for every CDR3 protein. In the table there are about 490,000 distinct CDR3 sequences, approximately 26% of which are singletons. The sequenced sample consisted of PBMCs. The receptors derive from a human donor in good health (CMV status not recorded). Some clones in this sample may be carry-over from other donors' samples. Each CDR3 is given with its conserved first and last residue. The D gene is left open where the match is weak. A clone size is listed for some rows: how often the clone was seen (once, few, many), or a class if it is expanded.

NA	TRBV6-2/TRBV6-3	TRBJ2-2	NA	CASSYPLGRETGELFF	TGTGCCAGCAGTTACCCCCTGGGACGGGAGACGGGGGAGCTGTTTTTT
NA	TRBV6-5	TRBJ2-2	NA	CASMAGVRPGELFF	TGTGCCAGCATGGCAGGGGTTCGTCCCGGGGAGCTGTTTTTT
once	TRBV10-3	TRBJ2-2	TRBD2	CAISEAKREALSWNTGELFF	TGTGCCATCAGTGAGGCTAAGCGGGAGGCCCTCTCTTGGAACACCGGGGAGCTGTTTTTT
NA	TRBV6-2/TRBV6-3	TRBJ1-2	NA	CASSKTADYGYTF	TGTGCCAGCAGTAAGACAGCTGACTATGGCTACACCTTC
NA	TRBV2	TRBJ2-7	TRBD2	CASSESSGSYEQYF	TGTGCCAGCAGTGAGTCCAGCGGGAGCTACGAGCAGTACTTC
NA	TRBV4-2	TRBJ2-3	TRBD2	CASSQDPFGPAGEGTDTQYF	TGTGCCAGCAGCCAAGACCCGTTCGGGCCAGCGGGAGAGGGGACAGATACGCAGTATTTT
NA	TRBV2	TRBJ1-5	NA	CASSSMNSNQPQHF	TGTGCCAGCAGTAGTATGAATAGCAATCAGCCCCAGCATTTT
NA	TRBV19	TRBJ2-2	TRBD1	CAGTAGQGVHGELFF	TGTGCCGGTACCGCCGGACAGGGGGTCCACGGGGAGCTGTTTTTT
few	TRBV29-1	TRBJ1-2	TRBD1	CSVADREGYTF	TGCAGCGTCGCGGACAGGGAGGGCTACACCTTC
few	TRBV7-8	TRBJ2-3	TRBD2	CASSLALLAGTDTQYF	TGTGCCAGCAGCTTAGCGCTACTAGCGGGAACAGATACGCAGTATTTT
NA	TRBV7-4	TRBJ2-1	NA	CASSQEQDLAYNEQFF	TGTGCCAGCAGCCAAGAACAGGACCTTGCCTACAATGAGCAGTTCTTC
many	TRBV7-3	TRBJ2-6	NA	CASSLERVSGANVLTF	TGTGCCAGCAGCTTAGAGAGGGTCTCTGGGGCCAACGTCCTGACTTTC
many	TRBV7-2	TRBJ2-3	TRBD2	CASSPGAGNTDTQYF	TGTGCCAGCAGCCCCGGAGCGGGAAACACAGATACGCAGTATTTT
few	TRBV28	TRBJ2-7	NA	CASSSGTPTNEQYF	TGTGCCAGCAGTTCCGGGACCCCCACTAACGAGCAGTACTTC
few	TRBV19	TRBJ1-1	NA	CASRLGSGLSEAFF	TGTGCCAGTAGACTAGGGTCGGGGCTTTCCGAAGCTTTCTTT
NA	TRBV5-1	TRBJ1-1	NA	CASSLDRFLRDPRTEAFF	TGCGCCAGCAGCTTGGACAGGTTTTTACGGGACCCGAGGACTGAAGCTTTCTTT
NA	TRBV6-2/TRBV6-3	TRBJ2-1	NA	CASSPDTRATNEQFF	TGTGCCAGCAGTCCGGACACTAGGGCCACCAATGAGCAGTTCTTC
many	TRBV12-3/TRBV12-4	TRBJ1-2	TRBD1	CASSLRRGTGEGYTF	TGTGCCAGCAGTTTACGAAGAGGGACAGGAGAAGGCTACACCTTC
NA	TRBV29-1	TRBJ2-1	NA	CSVEREDSPYNEQFF	TGCAGCGTTGAGAGGGAGGACTCCCCCTACAATGAGCAGTTCTTC
NA	TRBV27	TRBJ1-1	NA	CASRLGQLNTEAFF	TGTGCCAGCAGACTAGGACAGTTGAACACTGAAGCTTTCTTT
NA	TRBV12-3/TRBV12-4	TRBJ2-7	NA	CASSRADSYEQYF	TGTGCCAGCAGTAGGGCAGACTCCTACGAGCAGTACTTC
many	TRBV12-3/TRBV12-4	TRBJ2-1	TRBD2	CASSPLAGAYNEQFF	TGTGCCAGCAGCCCCTTAGCGGGAGCCTACAATGAGCAGTTCTTC
few	TRBV4-1	TRBJ2-7	NA	CASSQVPGSHEQYF	TGCGCCAGCAGCCAAGTCCCCGGGAGCCACGAGCAGTACTTC
NA	TRBV11-3	TRBJ1-1	TRBD1	CASSLHRGPEAFF	TGTGCCAGCAGCTTACACAGGGGGCCTGAAGCTTTCTTT
once	TRBV11-2	TRBJ2-7	TRBD2	CASSLDPSSRQGGPSYEQYF	TGTGCCAGCAGCTTAGATCCCTCTTCCCGTCAGGGAGGGCCCTCCTACGAGCAGTACTTC
NA	TRBV5-1	TRBJ2-5	NA	CASSLLILEETQYF	TGCGCCAGCAGCTTGCTTATTTTGGAAGAGACCCAGTACTTC
NA	TRBV7-6	TRBJ1-1	TRBD1	CASSFGQGGGTEAFF	TGTGCCAGCAGCTTTGGACAGGGTGGAGGCACTGAAGCTTTCTTT
few	TRBV7-9	TRBJ2-2	NA	CASSLVVRSSTGELFF	TGTGCCAGCAGCTTAGTGGTCAGGAGCAGCACCGGGGAGCTGTTTTTT
few	TRBV5-5	TRBJ1-2	NA	CASSGPGAKTGGYTF	TGTGCCAGCAGCGGGCCGGGAGCCAAAACTGGTGGCTACACCTTC
medium-sized	TRBV20-1	TRBJ2-3	NA	CSARRGADTDTQYF	TGCAGTGCTAGGAGGGGGGCTGACACAGATACGCAGTATTTT
few	TRBV6-5	TRBJ1-2	NA	CASSYSKARGYGYTF	TGTGCCAGCAGTTACTCGAAGGCCCGGGGCTATGGCTACACCTTC
once	TRBV19	TRBJ1-1	NA	CASSIVSSTEAFF	TGTGCCAGTAGTATAGTTTCGAGCACTGAAGCTTTCTTT
NA	TRBV6-2/TRBV6-3	TRBJ2-5	NA	CASTRAVSKETQYF	TGTGCCAGCACCCGGGCGGTTAGCAAAGAGACCCAGTACTTC
NA	TRBV12-3/TRBV12-4	TRBJ1-5	TRBD1	CASSFSGQGFLQPQHF	TGTGCCAGCAGTTTTTCGGGACAGGGTTTTTTACAGCCCCAGCATTTT
NA	TRBV6-5	TRBJ2-7	TRBD1	CASSPLTGKQQYF	TGTGCCAGCAGTCCGTTGACAGGGAAACAGCAGTACTTC
NA	TRBV18	TRBJ1-1	NA	CASSPDRILNTEAFF	TGTGCCAGCTCACCAGATCGGATTTTAAACACTGAAGCTTTCTTT
many	TRBV7-2	TRBJ2-4	NA	CASSLKAWFTDIQYF	TGTGCCAGCAGCTTAAAGGCCTGGTTTACGGACATTCAGTACTTC
NA	TRBV27	TRBJ1-6	NA	CASSLSVQGSRGSLHF	TGTGCCAGCAGTTTATCGGTACAGGGTTCCCGCGGATCCCTCCACTTT
many	TRBV19	TRBJ2-1	TRBD2	CASSIDLASGSYNEQFF	TGTGCCAGTAGTATAGATCTGGCTAGCGGGTCCTACAATGAGCAGTTCTTC
many	TRBV7-9	TRBJ2-1	NA	CASSGGGVYNEQFF	TGTGCCAGCAGCGGTGGGGGAGTCTACAATGAGCAGTTCTTC
NA	TRBV19	TRBJ1-1	TRBD1	CASRGQGVTEAFF	TGTGCCAGTAGGGGACAGGGAGTAACTGAAGCTTTCTTT
few	TRBV5-1	TRBJ2-5	NA	CASTQGKETQYF	TGCGCCAGCACGCAGGGGAAAGAGACCCAGTACTTC
few	TRBV28	TRBJ1-2	NA	CASRRTTGQGYTF	TGTGCCAGCAGAAGAACAACAGGGCAGGGCTACACCTTC